Sequencing of this T cell receptor (beta chain) was carried out in a study of cytomegalovirus exposure and HLA in healthy donors. Study details: Membership in the Caucasian-associated ancestry cluster was found for 81% of a few hundred genotyped donors.

Both 60 Vbeta primers and 13 Jbeta primers went into the PCR. Profiled with immunoSEQ multiplex PCR; TCRdb holds only in-frame clones, not every one. This sample has 70,000 to 100,000 clones, with 80% found just once. V was pared by 4 bases and J by 3 bases, with 18 bases between. The CDR3 contains 16 residues. CDR1 is SGHAT and CDR2 is FQNNGV in the germline V gene. The sequence was collected from a woman in her fifties or sixties in good health and CMV-seropositive. The specimen sequenced was PBMCs. This chain joins TRBV11-2 and TRBJ1-2, with D tentatively TRBD1 (5 bases). This CDR3 reads CASSSPGEGRHYGYTF. In DNA form, the CDR3 reads TGTGCCAGCAGCTCACCGGGGGAGGGCAGGCACTATGGCTACACCTTC.